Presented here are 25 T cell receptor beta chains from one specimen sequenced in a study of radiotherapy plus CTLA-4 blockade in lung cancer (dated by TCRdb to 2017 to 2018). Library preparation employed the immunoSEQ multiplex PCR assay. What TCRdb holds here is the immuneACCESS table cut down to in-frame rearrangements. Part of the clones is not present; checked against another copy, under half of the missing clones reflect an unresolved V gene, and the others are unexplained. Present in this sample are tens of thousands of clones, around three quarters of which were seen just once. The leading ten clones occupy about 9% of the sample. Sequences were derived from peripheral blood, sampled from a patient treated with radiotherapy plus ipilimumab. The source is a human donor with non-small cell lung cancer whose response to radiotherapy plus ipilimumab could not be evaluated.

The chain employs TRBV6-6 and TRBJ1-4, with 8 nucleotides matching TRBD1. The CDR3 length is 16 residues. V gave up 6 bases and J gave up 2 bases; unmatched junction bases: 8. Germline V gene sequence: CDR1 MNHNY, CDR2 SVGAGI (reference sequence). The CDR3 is CASSPGQGATNEKLFF. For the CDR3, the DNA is TGTGCCAGCAGCCCCGGCCAGGGGGCGACTAATGAAAAACTGTTTTTT.

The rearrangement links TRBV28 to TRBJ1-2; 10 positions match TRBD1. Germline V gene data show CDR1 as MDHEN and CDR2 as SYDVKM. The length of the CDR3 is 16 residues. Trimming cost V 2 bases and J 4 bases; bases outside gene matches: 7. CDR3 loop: CASSLGTGAGSYGYTF. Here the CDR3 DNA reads TGTGCCAGCAGTTTAGGGACAGGGGCCGGAAGCTATGGCTACACCTTC.

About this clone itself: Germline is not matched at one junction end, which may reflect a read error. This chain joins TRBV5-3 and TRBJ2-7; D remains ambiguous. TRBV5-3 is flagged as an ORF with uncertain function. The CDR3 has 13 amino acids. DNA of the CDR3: TGTGCCAGCAGCTTAACTCCCGGTATCGAGCAGTACTTC. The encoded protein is CASSLTPGIEQYF.

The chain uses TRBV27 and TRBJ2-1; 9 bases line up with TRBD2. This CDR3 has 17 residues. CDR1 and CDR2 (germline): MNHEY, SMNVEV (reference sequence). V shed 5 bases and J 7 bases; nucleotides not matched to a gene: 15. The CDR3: CASSRPSLAGLRNEQFF. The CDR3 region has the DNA TGTGCCAGCAGTCGCCCCTCCCTAGCGGGGCTCCGAAATGAGCAGTTCTTC.

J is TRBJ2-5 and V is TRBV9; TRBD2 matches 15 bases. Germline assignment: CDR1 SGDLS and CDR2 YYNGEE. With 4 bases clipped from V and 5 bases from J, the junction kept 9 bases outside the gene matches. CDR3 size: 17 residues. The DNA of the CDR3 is TGTGCCAGCAGCCCAGGACTAGCGGGGGGGCTTGGTGAGACCCAGTACTTC. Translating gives CASSPGLAGGLGETQYF.

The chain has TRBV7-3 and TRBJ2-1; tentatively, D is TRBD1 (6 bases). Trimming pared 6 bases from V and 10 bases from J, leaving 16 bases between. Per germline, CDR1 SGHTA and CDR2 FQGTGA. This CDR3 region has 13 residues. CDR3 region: CASRTGSGTEQFF. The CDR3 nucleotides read TGTGCCAGCAGGACCGGCTCCGGGACAGAGCAGTTCTTC. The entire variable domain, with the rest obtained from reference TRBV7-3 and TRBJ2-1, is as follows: GAGVSQTPSNKVTEKGKYVELRCDPISGHTALYWYRQSLGQGPEFLIYFQGTGAADDSGLPNDRFFAVRPEGSVSTLKIQRTERGDSAVYLCASRTGSGTEQFFGPGTRLTVL.

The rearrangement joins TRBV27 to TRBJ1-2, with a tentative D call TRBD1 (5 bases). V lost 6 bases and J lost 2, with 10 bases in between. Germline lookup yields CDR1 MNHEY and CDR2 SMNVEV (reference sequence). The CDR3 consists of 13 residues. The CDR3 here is CASSPSGNYGYTF. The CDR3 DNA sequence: TGTGCCAGCAGCCCGTCAGGGAACTATGGCTACACCTTC.

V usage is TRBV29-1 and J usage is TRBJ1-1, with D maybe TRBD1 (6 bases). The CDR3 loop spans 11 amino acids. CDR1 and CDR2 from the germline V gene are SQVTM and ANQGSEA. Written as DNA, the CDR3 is TGCGGGGGGGCAACGAACACTGAAGCTTTCTTT. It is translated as CGGATNTEAFF.

The CDR3 sequence: CASSSPLLTGASEQYF. In DNA form, the CDR3 reads TGTGCCAGCAGCTCTCCCTTATTGACAGGGGCTTCCGAGCAGTACTTC. The J gene is TRBJ2-7, the V gene TRBV7-9; TRBD1 aligns across 8 bases. CDR1 and CDR2 from the germline V gene are SEHNR and FQNEAQ (reference sequence). V shed 4 bases, J shed 6 bases, and the junction held 14 bases outside the gene matches. The CDR3 extends over 16 amino acids.

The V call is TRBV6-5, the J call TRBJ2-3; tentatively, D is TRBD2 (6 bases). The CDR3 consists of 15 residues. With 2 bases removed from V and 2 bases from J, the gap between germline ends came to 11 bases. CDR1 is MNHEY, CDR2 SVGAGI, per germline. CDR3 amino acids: CASSYGGENTDTQYF. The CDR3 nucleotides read TGTGCCAGCAGTTACGGCGGGGAGAACACAGATACGCAGTATTTT.

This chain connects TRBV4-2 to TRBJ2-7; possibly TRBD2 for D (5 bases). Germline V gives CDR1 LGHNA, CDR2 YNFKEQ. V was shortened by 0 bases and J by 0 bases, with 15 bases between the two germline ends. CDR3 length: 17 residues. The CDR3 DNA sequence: TGTGCCAGCAGCCAAGATGGGGTAGTAGCGCTCTCCTACGAGCAGTACTTC. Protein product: CASSQDGVVALSYEQYF.

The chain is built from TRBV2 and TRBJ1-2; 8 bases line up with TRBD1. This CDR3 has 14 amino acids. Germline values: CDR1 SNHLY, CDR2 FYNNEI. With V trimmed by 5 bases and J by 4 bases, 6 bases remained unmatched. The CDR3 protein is CASSFGQGIYGYTF. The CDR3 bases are TGTGCCAGCAGTTTCGGACAGGGTATCTATGGCTACACCTTC.

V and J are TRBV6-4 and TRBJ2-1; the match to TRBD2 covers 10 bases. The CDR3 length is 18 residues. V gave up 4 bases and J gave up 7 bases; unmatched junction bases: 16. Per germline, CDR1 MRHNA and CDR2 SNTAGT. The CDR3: CASSATSPGLAARNEQFF. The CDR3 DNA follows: TGTGCCAGCAGTGCCACCTCACCAGGACTAGCGGCCAGGAATGAGCAGTTCTTC.

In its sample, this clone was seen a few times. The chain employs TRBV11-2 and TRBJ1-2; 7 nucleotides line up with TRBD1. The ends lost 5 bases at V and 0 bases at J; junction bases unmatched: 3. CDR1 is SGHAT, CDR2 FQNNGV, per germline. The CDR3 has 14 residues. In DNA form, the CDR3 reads TGTGCCAGCAGCCCGGACAGGTCTAACTATGGCTACACCTTC. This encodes CASSPDRSNYGYTF.

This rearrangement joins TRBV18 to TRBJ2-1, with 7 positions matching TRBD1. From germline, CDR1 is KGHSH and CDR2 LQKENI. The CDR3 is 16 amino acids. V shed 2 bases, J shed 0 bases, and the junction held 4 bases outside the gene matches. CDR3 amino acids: CASSPDRVSSYNEQFF. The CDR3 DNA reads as TGTGCCAGCTCACCAGACAGGGTAAGCTCCTACAATGAGCAGTTCTTC.

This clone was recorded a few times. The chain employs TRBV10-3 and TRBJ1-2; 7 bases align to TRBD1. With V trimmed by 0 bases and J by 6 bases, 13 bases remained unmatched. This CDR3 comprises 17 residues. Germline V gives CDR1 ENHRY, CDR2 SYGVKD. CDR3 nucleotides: TGTGCCATCAGTGAGTCGAGATTTCCGGACAGGACTGATGGCTACACCTTC. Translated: CAISESRFPDRTDGYTF.

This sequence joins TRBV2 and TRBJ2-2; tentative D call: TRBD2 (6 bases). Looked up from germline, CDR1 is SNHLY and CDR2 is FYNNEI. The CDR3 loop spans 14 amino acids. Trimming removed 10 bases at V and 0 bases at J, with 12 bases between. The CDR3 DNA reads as TGTGCCATCTCGGGACTGACGAACACCGGGGAGCTGTTTTTT. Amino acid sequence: CAISGLTNTGELFF.

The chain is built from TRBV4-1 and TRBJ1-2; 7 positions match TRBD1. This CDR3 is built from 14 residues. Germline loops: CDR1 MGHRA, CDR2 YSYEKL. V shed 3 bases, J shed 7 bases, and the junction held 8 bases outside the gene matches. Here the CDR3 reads CASSHPLQGGGYTF. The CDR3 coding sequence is TGCGCCAGCAGCCATCCCCTCCAGGGGGGTGGCTACACCTTC.

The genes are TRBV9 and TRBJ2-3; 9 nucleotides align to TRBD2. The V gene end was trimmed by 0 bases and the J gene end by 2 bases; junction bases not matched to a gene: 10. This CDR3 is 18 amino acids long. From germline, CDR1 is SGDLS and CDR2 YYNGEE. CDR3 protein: CASSVEDAGGGATDTQYF. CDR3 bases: TGTGCCAGCAGCGTAGAAGACGCTGGCGGGGGGGCCACAGATACGCAGTATTTT.

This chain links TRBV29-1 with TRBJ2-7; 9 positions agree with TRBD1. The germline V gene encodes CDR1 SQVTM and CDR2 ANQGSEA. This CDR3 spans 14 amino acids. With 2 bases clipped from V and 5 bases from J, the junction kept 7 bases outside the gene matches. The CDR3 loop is CSVEMGQGLHEQYF. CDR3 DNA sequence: TGCAGCGTTGAAATGGGACAGGGTTTACACGAGCAGTACTTC.

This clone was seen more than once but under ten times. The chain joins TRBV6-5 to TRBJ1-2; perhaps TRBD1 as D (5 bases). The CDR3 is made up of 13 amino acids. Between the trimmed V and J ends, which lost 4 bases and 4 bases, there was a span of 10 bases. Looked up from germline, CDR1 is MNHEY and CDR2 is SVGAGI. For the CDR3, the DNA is TGTGCCAGCAGTTCCTCGACAGTCTATGGCTACACCTTC. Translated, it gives CASSSSTVYGYTF.

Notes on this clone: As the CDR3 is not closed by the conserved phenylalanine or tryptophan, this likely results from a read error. The CDR3 loop reads CASSPGFRDGSSGANVLTS. The CDR3 nucleotides read TGTGCCAGTAGCCCAGGGTTCCGGGACGGGAGCTCTGGGGCCAACGTCCTGACTTCC. The genes are TRBV19 and TRBJ2-6; possible D gene TRBD2, 6 bases. The CDR3 runs 19 residues. The germline V gene has CDR1 LNHDA and CDR2 SQIVND (reference sequence). Trimming took off 6 bases at V and 0 bases at J, with 21 bases between the two ends.

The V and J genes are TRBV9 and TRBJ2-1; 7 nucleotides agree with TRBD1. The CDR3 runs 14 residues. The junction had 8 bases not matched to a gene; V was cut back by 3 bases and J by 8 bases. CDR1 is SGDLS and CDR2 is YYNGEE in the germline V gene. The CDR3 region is CASSGDRWADEQFF. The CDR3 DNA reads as TGTGCCAGCAGCGGGGACAGATGGGCGGATGAGCAGTTCTTC.

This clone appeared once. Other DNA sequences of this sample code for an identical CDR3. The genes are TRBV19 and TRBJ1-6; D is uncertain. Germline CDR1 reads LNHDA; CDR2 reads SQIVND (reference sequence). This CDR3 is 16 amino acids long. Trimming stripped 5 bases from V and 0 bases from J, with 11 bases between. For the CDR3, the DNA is TGTGCCAGTAGTTACTACGGCGGCTCCTATAATTCACCCCTCCACTTT. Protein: CASSYYGGSYNSPLHF.

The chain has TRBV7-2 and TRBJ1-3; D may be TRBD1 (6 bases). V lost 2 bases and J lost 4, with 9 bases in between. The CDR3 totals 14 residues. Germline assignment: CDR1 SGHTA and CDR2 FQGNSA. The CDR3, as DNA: TGTGCCAGCAGCTTACAGGGGATCGGAAACACCATATATTTT. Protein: CASSLQGIGNTIYF.